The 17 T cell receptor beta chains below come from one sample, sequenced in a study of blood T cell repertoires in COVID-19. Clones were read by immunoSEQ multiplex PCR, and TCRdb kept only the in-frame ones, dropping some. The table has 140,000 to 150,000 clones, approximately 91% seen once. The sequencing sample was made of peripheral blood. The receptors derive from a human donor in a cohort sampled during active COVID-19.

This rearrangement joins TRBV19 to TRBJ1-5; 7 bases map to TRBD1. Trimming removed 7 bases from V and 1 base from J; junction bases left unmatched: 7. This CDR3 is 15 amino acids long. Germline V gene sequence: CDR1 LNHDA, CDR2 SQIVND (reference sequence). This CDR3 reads CASKADRRSNQPQHF. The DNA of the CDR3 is TGTGCCAGTAAGGCGGACAGGAGGAGCAATCAGCCCCAGCATTTT.

The CDR3 sequence is CASSITGQFSSHQPQHF. The CDR3, as DNA: TGTGCCAGTAGTATCACCGGACAGTTTTCATCTCATCAGCCCCAGCATTTT. The chain uses TRBV19 and TRBJ1-5, with D possibly TRBD1 on 6 matching bases. Per the germline V gene, CDR1 is LNHDA and CDR2 is SQIVND (reference sequence). CDR3 size: 17 residues. The V end lost 3 bases, the J end lost 5 bases, and 20 bases lay between the germline ends.

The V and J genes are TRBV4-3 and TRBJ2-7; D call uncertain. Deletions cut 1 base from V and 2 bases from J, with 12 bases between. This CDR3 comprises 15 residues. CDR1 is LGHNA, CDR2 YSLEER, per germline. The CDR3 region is CASSQVLQSAYEQYF. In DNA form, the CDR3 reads TGCGCCAGCAGCCAAGTTCTCCAATCGGCCTACGAGCAGTACTTC.

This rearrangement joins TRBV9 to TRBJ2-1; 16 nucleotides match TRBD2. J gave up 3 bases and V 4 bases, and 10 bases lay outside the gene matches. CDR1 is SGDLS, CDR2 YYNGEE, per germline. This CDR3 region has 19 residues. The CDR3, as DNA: TGTGCCAGCAGCTCGGGACTAGCGGGGGGGCCCTCTTACTACAATGAGCAGTTCTTC. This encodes CASSSGLAGGPSYYNEQFF.

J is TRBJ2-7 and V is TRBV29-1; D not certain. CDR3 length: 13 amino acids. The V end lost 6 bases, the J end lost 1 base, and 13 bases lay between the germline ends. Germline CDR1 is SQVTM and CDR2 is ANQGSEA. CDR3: CSVHVRGSYEQYF. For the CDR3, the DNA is TGCAGCGTACATGTTCGAGGTTCCTACGAGCAGTACTTC.

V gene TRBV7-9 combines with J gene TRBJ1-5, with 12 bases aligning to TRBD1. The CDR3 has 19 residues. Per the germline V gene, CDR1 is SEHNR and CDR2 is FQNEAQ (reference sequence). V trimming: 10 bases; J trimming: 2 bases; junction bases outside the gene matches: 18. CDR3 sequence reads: CATAPIPGQGAKGNQPQHF. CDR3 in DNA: TGTGCCACTGCTCCAATCCCGGGACAGGGGGCAAAAGGCAATCAGCCCCAGCATTTT.

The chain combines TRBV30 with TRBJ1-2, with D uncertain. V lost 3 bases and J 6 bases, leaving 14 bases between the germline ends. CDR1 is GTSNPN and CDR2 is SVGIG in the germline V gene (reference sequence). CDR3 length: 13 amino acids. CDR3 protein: CAWSENGGNGYTF. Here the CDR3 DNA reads TGTGCCTGGAGCGAGAACGGAGGAAATGGCTACACCTTC.

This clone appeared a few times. CDR3 in DNA: TGTGCCAGCAGCTTAGGACAGGACACTGAAGCTTTCTTT. This translates into CASSLGQDTEAFF. The chain links TRBV11-2 to TRBJ1-1; D perhaps matches TRBD1 (6 bases). V was trimmed by 1 base and J by 3 bases, leaving 6 bases between them. Germline-derived CDR1 and CDR2 are SGHAT and FQNNGV. The CDR3 covers 13 residues.

The CDR3 protein is CACKGLAVGELFF. DNA for the CDR3: TGTGCCTGCAAGGGGCTAGCGGTCGGGGAGCTGTTTTTT. The chain employs TRBV30 and TRBJ2-2; TRBD2 agrees at 7 bases. Germline CDR1 reads GTSNPN; CDR2 reads SVGIG (reference sequence). The CDR3 covers 13 residues. J lost 7 bases, V lost 6 bases, and 8 bases had no gene match.

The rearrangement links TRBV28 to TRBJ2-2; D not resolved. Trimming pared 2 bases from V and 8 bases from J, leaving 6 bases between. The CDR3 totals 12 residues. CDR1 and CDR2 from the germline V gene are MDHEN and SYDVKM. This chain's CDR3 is CASSLGRGELFF. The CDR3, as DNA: TGTGCCAGCAGTTTAGGGCGAGGGGAGCTGTTTTTT.

The CDR3 sequence: CASNRDSLNYGYTF. The CDR3 DNA sequence: TGTGCCAGCAACCGGGACAGTCTTAACTATGGCTACACCTTC. V and J are TRBV5-6 and TRBJ1-2; TRBD1 matches at 7 bases. Germline V gene lookup returns CDR1 SGHDT and CDR2 YYEEEE. Losses at the gene ends were 6 bases for V and 1 base for J; bases not matched to a gene: 6. This CDR3 comprises 14 residues.

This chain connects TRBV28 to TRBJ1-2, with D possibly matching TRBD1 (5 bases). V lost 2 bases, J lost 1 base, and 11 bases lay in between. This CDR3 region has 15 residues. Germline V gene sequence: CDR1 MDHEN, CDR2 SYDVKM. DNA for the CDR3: TGTGCCAGCAGTTTACTCGACAGAATTAACTATGGCTACACCTTC. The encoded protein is CASSLLDRINYGYTF.

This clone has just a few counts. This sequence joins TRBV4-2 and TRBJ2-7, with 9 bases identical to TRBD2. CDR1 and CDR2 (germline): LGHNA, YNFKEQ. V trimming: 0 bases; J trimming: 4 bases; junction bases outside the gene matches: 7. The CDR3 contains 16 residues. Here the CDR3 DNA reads TGTGCCAGCAGCCAAGATCTGAGCGGGGGGTTTTACGAGCAGTACTTC. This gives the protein CASSQDLSGGFYEQYF.

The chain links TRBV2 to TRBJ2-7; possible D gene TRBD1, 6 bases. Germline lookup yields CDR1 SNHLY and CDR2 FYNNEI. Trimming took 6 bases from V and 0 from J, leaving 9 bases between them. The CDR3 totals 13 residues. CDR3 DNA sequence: TGTGCCAGCAGCTCGGACAGCTCCTACGAGCAGTACTTC. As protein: CASSSDSSYEQYF.

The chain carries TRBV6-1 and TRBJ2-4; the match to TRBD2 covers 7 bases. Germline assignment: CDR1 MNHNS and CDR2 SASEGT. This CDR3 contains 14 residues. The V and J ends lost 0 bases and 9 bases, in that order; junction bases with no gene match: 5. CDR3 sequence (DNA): TGTGCCAGCAGTGAAGCGGTAGGGGAGGGCATTCAGTACTTC. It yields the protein CASSEAVGEGIQYF.

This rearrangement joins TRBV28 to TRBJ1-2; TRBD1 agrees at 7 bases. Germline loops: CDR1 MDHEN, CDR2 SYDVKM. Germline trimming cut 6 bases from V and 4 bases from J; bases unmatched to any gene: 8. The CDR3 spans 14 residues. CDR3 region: CASRTGDSLYGYTF. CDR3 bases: TGTGCCAGCAGAACAGGGGACAGCCTCTATGGCTACACCTTC.

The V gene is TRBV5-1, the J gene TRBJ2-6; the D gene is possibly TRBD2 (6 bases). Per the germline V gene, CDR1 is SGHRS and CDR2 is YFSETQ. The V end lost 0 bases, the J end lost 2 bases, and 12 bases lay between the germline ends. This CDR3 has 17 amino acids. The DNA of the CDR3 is TGCGCCAGCAGCTTGGAAGGGAGGAGGGCTGGGGCCAACGTCCTGACTTTC. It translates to CASSLEGRRAGANVLTF.